One sample yielded the 12 T cell receptor beta chains listed below, sequenced in a study of blood T cell repertoires in COVID-19. Assay: immunoSEQ multiplex PCR; the TCRdb copy retains only in-frame clones and omits some. Seen here are around 120,000 clones, about 79% observed once, and the top ten hold 2.3%. Sequenced: peripheral blood. The receptors were sampled from an older man with acute or convalescent COVID-19.

The chain has TRBV10-3 and TRBJ2-5; TRBD2 matches at 9 bases. The CDR3 totals 14 residues. J was trimmed by 4 bases and V by 4 bases; bases with no gene match: 4. In germline, CDR1 is ENHRY, CDR2 SYGVKD. Written as DNA, the CDR3 is TGTGCCATCAGTGTAGCGGGGGCTGGAGAGACCCAGTACTTC. Protein sequence: CAISVAGAGETQYF.

The chain uses TRBV2 and TRBJ1-6; D remains ambiguous. The CDR3 runs to 13 residues. Germline values: CDR1 SNHLY, CDR2 FYNNEI. V was cut by 4 bases and J by 5 bases, with 6 bases left in between. The CDR3 nucleotides read TGTGCCAGCAGTGCCCGTCATAATTCACCCCTCCACTTT. Amino acid sequence: CASSARHNSPLHF.

Concerning this clone itself: Other DNA sequences from this sample encode an identical CDR3 as well. The chain uses TRBV7-8 and TRBJ2-1, with 7 bases identical to TRBD2. CDR1 is SGHVS, CDR2 FQNEAQ, per germline. V shed 1 base, J shed 0 bases, and the junction held 0 bases outside the gene matches. CDR3 size: 15 residues. The chain's CDR3 is CASSLGGGSYNEQFF. The CDR3 nucleotides read TGTGCCAGCAGCTTAGGGGGGGGCTCCTACAATGAGCAGTTCTTC.

The chain joins TRBV5-1 to TRBJ2-1; 9 positions match TRBD2. Per the germline V gene, CDR1 is SGHRS and CDR2 is YFSETQ. The trim removed 3 bases at V and 10 bases at J, leaving 11 bases unmatched. CDR3 size: 15 residues. CDR3 loop: CASSYLAGSPREQFF. In DNA, the CDR3 is TGCGCCAGCAGCTATCTAGCGGGGTCCCCTCGGGAGCAGTTCTTC.

This clone was counted only a few times. This chain uses TRBV29-1 with TRBJ2-7; 9 positions match TRBD1. Trimming removed 7 bases from V and 5 bases from J; junction bases left unmatched: 6. The length of the CDR3 is 12 residues. Germline CDR1 reads SQVTM; CDR2 reads ANQGSEA. In DNA, the CDR3 is TGCAGCGCCGAGGACAGGGGACACGAGCAGTACTTC. This translates into CSAEDRGHEQYF.

This clone was recorded only once. The rearrangement links TRBV6-2 or TRBV6-3 to TRBJ1-5, with D unclear. Per the germline V gene, CDR1 is MNHEY and CDR2 is SVGEGT. The CDR3 consists of 13 residues. V shed 6 bases and J shed 7 bases, with 13 bases lying between them. For the CDR3, the DNA is TGTGCCAGCAGCGCCGACAATACCCAGCCCCAGCATTTT. Translating it yields CASSADNTQPQHF.

The chain couples TRBV10-3 to TRBJ2-7, with 7 bases aligning to TRBD2. The junction had 8 bases not matched to a gene; V was cut back by 0 bases and J by 0 bases. Germline assignment: CDR1 ENHRY and CDR2 SYGVKD. The CDR3 is 17 amino acids. CDR3 nucleotides: TGTGCCATCAGTGAGTCCTTTAGCGGGCATACCTCCTACGAGCAGTACTTC. It translates to CAISESFSGHTSYEQYF.

This clone showed up just once. The chain has TRBV2 and TRBJ2-4, with a tentative D call TRBD2 (6 bases). The V and J ends lost 8 bases and 4 bases respectively, with 12 bases between them. Germline V gene lookup returns CDR1 SNHLY and CDR2 FYNNEI. This CDR3 region has 13 residues. The CDR3 bases are TGTGCCAGCTTACGGGAGACAAAAAACATTCAGTACTTC. It codes for CASLRETKNIQYF.

V and J are TRBV5-4 and TRBJ1-2; D is undetermined. Per germline, CDR1 SGHNT and CDR2 YYREEE (reference sequence). This CDR3 contains 14 residues. Trimming pared 1 base from V and 0 bases from J, leaving 7 bases between. CDR3 sequence (DNA): TGTGCCAGCAGCTTGTGGGCAGCTAACTATGGCTACACCTTC. Residues: CASSLWAANYGYTF.

This rearrangement joins TRBV29-1 to TRBJ1-1, with TRBD1 identical over 7 bases. The CDR3 has 13 residues. Per germline, CDR1 SQVTM and CDR2 ANQGSEA. The CDR3 nucleotides are TGCATCTCCTCACAGGGGAAAGACACTGAAGCTTTCTTT. Translating gives CISSQGKDTEAFF.

V gene TRBV5-1 combines with J gene TRBJ2-7, with 7 positions matching TRBD1. This CDR3 contains 15 residues. Germline V gene sequence: CDR1 SGHRS, CDR2 YFSETQ. After removal of 4 bases from V and 2 bases from J, the junction contained 9 bases not matched to a gene. This chain's CDR3 is CASSNMPGQTYEQYF. The CDR3 nucleotides are TGCGCCAGCAGCAACATGCCGGGACAGACCTACGAGCAGTACTTC. The full variable domain, rest sourced from reference TRBV5-1 and TRBJ2-7, is KAGVTQTPRYLIKTRGQQVTLSCSPISGHRSVSWYQQTPGQGLQFLFEYFSETQRNKGNFPGRFSGRQFSNSRSEMNVSTLELGDSALYLCASSNMPGQTYEQYFGPGTRLTVT.

The chain employs TRBV6-5 and TRBJ2-7; TRBD2 is a possible D gene (6 bases). Germline assignment: CDR1 MNHEY and CDR2 SVGAGI. V dropped 6 bases and J dropped 7 bases, with 16 bases sitting between them. The CDR3 is 13 amino acids. Here the CDR3 DNA reads TGTGCCAGCAGAAGACGGGACTCCGGGGAGCAGTACTTC. Protein: CASRRRDSGEQYF.